This is a list of T cell receptor beta chains from one sample in a study of T cells in Graves' hyperthyroidism and ophthalmopathy. Each CDR3 protein is one row after TCRdb ran MiXCR on the multiplex PCR reads. Here the sample spans about 570,000 distinct CDR3 sequences, 40% to 55% being singletons. Sequenced: peripheral blood or thyroid tissue (not recorded which). These receptors all come from an adult woman with Graves' disease, either hyperthyroidism or ophthalmopathy (not recorded which). Each CDR3 is given with its conserved first and last residue. The order of the fields is D gene, J gene, V gene, clone size, CDR3 DNA, CDR3 protein. The D gene is left open where the match is weak. Expanded clones get a size class; other rows say once, few or many, or leave the size out.

>TRBD1|TRBJ2-3|TRBV5-1|.
TGCGCCAGCAGCTTGGCCTGGGACAGTTCCCCCGATACGCAGTATTTT
CASSLAWDSSPDTQYF
>.|TRBJ2-2|TRBV7-6|many
TGTGCCAGCAGTTTCATTACCGGGGAGCTGTTTTTT
CASSFITGELFF
>.|TRBJ1-5|TRBV6-7|many
TGTGCCGGAACTACCATGGTACGCAATCAGCCCCAGCATTTT
CAGTTMVRNQPQHF
>.|TRBJ2-7|TRBV25-1|.
TGTGCCAGCTCAGAGGGGGCGGGAAGCTACGAGCAGTACTTC
CASSEGAGSYEQYF
>.|TRBJ2-7|TRBV2|many
TGTGCCAGCGCATTTGGCCACGAGCAGTACTTC
CASAFGHEQYF
>.|TRBJ1-1|TRBV15|.
TGTGCCACCAGCAGCTTAGGAGTGAACACTGAAGCTTTCTTT
CATSSLGVNTEAFF
>TRBD2|TRBJ2-7|TRBV6-1|many
TGTGCCAGCCGAAAGCGGGGACCCTACGAGCAGTACTTC
CASRKRGPYEQYF
>.|TRBJ1-3|TRBV28|few
TGTGCCAGCGGGGACACCCGAAACACCATATATTTT
CASGDTRNTIYF
>TRBD1|TRBJ2-2|TRBV29-1|.
TGCAGCGTTGAAGATCCGGGACAGGGGAGCACCGGGGAGCTGTTTTTT
CSVEDPGQGSTGELFF
>.|TRBJ2-7|TRBV7-9|many
TGTGCCAGCAACCCTGGGGACGAGCAGTACTTC
CASNPGDEQYF
>.|TRBJ1-2|TRBV20-1|few
TGCAGTGCTAGGGGCAGTAGCTATGGCTACACCTTC
CSARGSSYGYTF
>.|TRBJ1-1|TRBV15|many
TGTGCCACCAGCAGAGTGGGGGTGAACACTGAAGCTTTCTTT
CATSRVGVNTEAFF
>.|TRBJ1-1|TRBV6-6|many
TGTGCCAGCAGGGGGTTGAACACTGAAGCTTTCTTT
CASRGLNTEAFF
>.|TRBJ2-5|TRBV5-1|.
TGCGCCAGCAGCTTGGTGACGGGGGAGACCCAGTACTTC
CASSLVTGETQYF
>TRBD1|TRBJ1-5|TRBV20-1|.
TGCAGTGCCAGAGGGGACAGGGTCGAACATCAGCCCCAGCATTTT
CSARGDRVEHQPQHF
>.|TRBJ1-2|TRBV2|.
TGTGCCAGCAGCTCCCAGGGGCTATCGTATGGCTACACCTTC
CASSSQGLSYGYTF
>TRBD2|TRBJ2-3|TRBV10-3|.
TGTGCCATCAGTGGCGGGGGTGGCACAGATACGCAGTATTTT
CAISGGGGTDTQYF
>TRBD2|TRBJ2-6|TRBV9|.
TGTGCCAGCAGCTTGGGACTACCCAGCTCTGGGGCCAACGTCCTGACTTTC
CASSLGLPSSGANVLTF
>TRBD2|TRBJ2-5|TRBV7-9|.
TGTGCCAGCAGCCCAAACGGACTAGCTGTGGAGACCCAGTACTTC
CASSPNGLAVETQYF
>.|TRBJ1-4|TRBV7-2|many
TGTGCCAGCAGCTTCTCCCCTAATGAAAAACTGTTTTTT
CASSFSPNEKLFF
>TRBD1|TRBJ1-2|TRBV2|.
TGTGCCAGCAGTGAAGCGCCCGACAGGGGCTATGGCTACACCTTC
CASSEAPDRGYGYTF
>TRBD1|TRBJ1-1|TRBV10-3|once
TGTGCCATCAGTTGGACAGGGGCAGCCACTGAAGCTTTCTTT
CAISWTGAATEAFF
>.|TRBJ1-1|TRBV9|many
TGTGCCAGCAGCGTATCGATCAGGGTATCTGAAGCTTTCTTT
CASSVSIRVSEAFF
>TRBD1|TRBJ1-1|TRBV2|few
TGTGCCAGCAGTATCTGGGACAGGGATTCTGAAGCTTTCTTT
CASSIWDRDSEAFF
>.|TRBJ2-1|TRBV7-3|.
TGTGCCAGCAGCCCCACTAGTAGAGGGTACAATGAGCAGTTCTTC
CASSPTSRGYNEQFF
>.|TRBJ2-2|TRBV6-6|many
TGTGCCAGCAGTTACGAGGGGCCCGGGGAGCTGTTTTTT
CASSYEGPGELFF
>.|TRBJ2-5|TRBV12-3/TRBV12-4|.
TGTGCCAGCACGTATGTACCGGAGACCCAGTACTTC
CASTYVPETQYF
>TRBD1|TRBJ1-2|TRBV29-1|few
TGCAGCGGATCGACAGGGGTAGGCTACACCTTC
CSGSTGVGYTF
>.|TRBJ2-7|TRBV20-1|many
TGCAGTGCTTCGGGACACTCCTACGAGCAGTACTTC
CSASGHSYEQYF
>.|TRBJ1-2|TRBV20-1|many
TGCAGTGCTAGATACTCGACTGCCTTCTCTGGCTACACCTTC
CSARYSTAFSGYTF
>TRBD1|TRBJ2-5|TRBV7-6|.
TGTGCCAGCAGCTCGGGGACAGGGATGGAGACCCAGTACTTC
CASSSGTGMETQYF
>.|TRBJ2-6|TRBV19|.
TGTGCCAGTAGGTGGAGAGGGGGTACTGAAGCTTTC
CASRWRGGTEAF
>TRBD1|TRBJ2-3|TRBV9|.
TGTGCCAGCAGCAAGACAGGGATCAGCACAGATACGCAGTATTTT
CASSKTGISTDTQYF
>.|TRBJ2-2|TRBV7-6|.
TGTGCCAGCAGAGGAGGAATGGGGGAGCTGTTTTTT
CASRGGMGELFF
>.|TRBJ2-5|TRBV4-2|many
TGTGCCAGCAGGCAAGTTTGGGGACAAGAGACCCAGTACTTC
CASRQVWGQETQYF
>TRBD1|TRBJ2-7|TRBV6-1|.
TGTGCCAGCAGCACCAAGACCGGGACAGGGAGCTACGAGCAGTACTTC
CASSTKTGTGSYEQYF
>TRBD2|TRBJ2-5|TRBV5-8|many
TGTGCCAGCAGCTTGGCCGGGGGGGATCGTGAGACCCAGTACTTC
CASSLAGGDRETQYF
>TRBD1|TRBJ2-5|TRBV2|.
TGTGCCAGCAGTGATGTTGGACAGGGGGATTATTCTACCGGGGAGACCCAGTACTTC
CASSDVGQGDYSTGETQYF
>.|TRBJ2-7|TRBV20-1|.
TGCAGTGCTAGGCCCGGGTCATTGAAGGAGCAGTACTTC
CSARPGSLKEQYF
>TRBD1|TRBJ2-7|TRBV4-1|few
TGCGCCAGCAGCCAAGTACCGGGACAGGGGAACCACGAGCAGTACTTC
CASSQVPGQGNHEQYF
>TRBD2|TRBJ2-7|TRBV7-2|.
TGTGCCAGCAGCTCCGGGACTAGTAGAGGCGAGCAGTACTTC
CASSSGTSRGEQYF
>TRBD1|TRBJ1-2|TRBV5-1|.
TGCGCCAGCAGCTTAGAACCGGGACAGGGGTACACCTTC
CASSLEPGQGYTF
>.|TRBJ2-2|TRBV5-1|many
TGCGCCAGCAGCTTGCCCAAAAGTACCGGGGAGCTGTTTTTT
CASSLPKSTGELFF
>TRBD1|TRBJ2-1|TRBV19|once
TGTGCCAGTAGTCCAGGGACAGGGAGGACCTACAATGAGCAGTTCTTC
CASSPGTGRTYNEQFF
>.|TRBJ1-4|TRBV28|many
TGTGCCAGCGGTATCACAGCTGAAAAACTGTTTTTT
CASGITAEKLFF
>.|TRBJ2-6|TRBV9|few
TGTGCCAGCAGCGCCCAGCAGGCTGGGGCCAACGTCCTGACTTTC
CASSAQQAGANVLTF
>.|TRBJ1-2|TRBV19|.
TGTGCCAGTAGTATATACGGCTATGGCTACACCTTC
CASSIYGYGYTF
>TRBD2|TRBJ2-2|TRBV7-7|.
TGTGCTAGCAGCTTAGGAGCTAGCGGGAGGGGTACCGGGGAGCTGTTTTTT
CASSLGASGRGTGELFF
>.|TRBJ2-5|TRBV28|many
TGTGCCAGCAGTTCTACCAACTATGACAAGTTGGGGCAAGAGACCCAGTACTTC
CASSSTNYDKLGQETQYF
>TRBD1|TRBJ1-4|TRBV7-9|once
TGTGCCAGCAGCTCCACCGGGACAGGGCGTCTAAGAGAAAAACTGTTTTTT
CASSSTGTGRLREKLFF
>.|TRBJ2-5|TRBV5-1|.
TGCGCCAGCAGCTTGGGGACGCCCGGGGTAGCCCAGTACTTC
CASSLGTPGVAQYF
>.|TRBJ1-6|TRBV12-3/TRBV12-4|many
TGTGCCAGCAGTTTACGGGAGGATTCACCCCTCCACTTT
CASSLREDSPLHF
>.|TRBJ1-3|TRBV20-1|many
TGCAGTGCTATCGGGCCCCGAAATGGAAACACCATATATTTT
CSAIGPRNGNTIYF
>TRBD2|TRBJ2-5|TRBV12-3/TRBV12-4|.
TGTGCCAGCACCCAGCGGACTAGCGGGAGCCAAGAGACCCAGTACTTC
CASTQRTSGSQETQYF